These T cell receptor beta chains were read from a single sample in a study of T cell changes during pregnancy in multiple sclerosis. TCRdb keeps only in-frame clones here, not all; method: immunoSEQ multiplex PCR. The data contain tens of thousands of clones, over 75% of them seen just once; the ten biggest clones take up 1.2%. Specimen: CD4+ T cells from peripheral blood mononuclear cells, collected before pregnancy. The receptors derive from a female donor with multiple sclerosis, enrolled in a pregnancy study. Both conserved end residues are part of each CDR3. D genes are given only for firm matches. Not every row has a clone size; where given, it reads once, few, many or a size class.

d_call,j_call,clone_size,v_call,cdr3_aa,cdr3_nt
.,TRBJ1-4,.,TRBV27,CASSVGWGGGVSNEKLFF,TGTGCCAGCAGTGTAGGCTGGGGGGGCGGTGTATCTAATGAAAAACTGTTTTTT
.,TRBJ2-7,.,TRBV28,CASSKPYIDEQYF,TGTGCCAGCAGCAAGCCGTATATAGACGAGCAGTACTTC
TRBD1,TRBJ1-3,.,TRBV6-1,CASSERIGTGPGNTIYF,TGTGCCAGCAGTGAAAGGATAGGGACAGGGCCTGGAAACACCATATATTTT
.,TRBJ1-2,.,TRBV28,CASSSGGDANYGYTF,TGTGCCAGCAGTTCTGGAGGGGATGCTAACTATGGCTACACCTTC
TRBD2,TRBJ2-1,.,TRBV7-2,CASSPGLAGPWNEQFF,TGTGCCAGCAGCCCAGGACTAGCGGGTCCTTGGAATGAGCAGTTCTTC
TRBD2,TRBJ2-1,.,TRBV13,CASSSRGSGRVNEQFF,TGTGCCAGCAGCTCAAGAGGGAGCGGGAGGGTCAATGAGCAGTTCTTC
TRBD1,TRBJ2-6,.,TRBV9,CASSLQGAGANVLTF,TGTGCCAGCAGCCTTCAGGGGGCTGGGGCCAACGTCCTGACTTTC
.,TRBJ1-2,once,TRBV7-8,CASSLSRDIGYGYTF,TGTGCCAGCAGCTTATCCCGGGACATAGGGTATGGCTACACCTTC
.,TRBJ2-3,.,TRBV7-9,CASSPGETSSDTQYF,TGTGCCAGCAGCCCCGGAGAAACTAGCTCCGATACGCAGTATTTT
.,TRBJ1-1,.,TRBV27,CASSSRNLNTEAFF,TGTGCCAGCAGTTCCCGCAACTTAAACACTGAAGCTTTCTTT
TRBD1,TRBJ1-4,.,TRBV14,CASSPLVHPGGSEKLFF,TGTGCCAGCAGCCCCCTGGTCCATCCAGGGGGTAGTGAAAAACTGTTTTTT
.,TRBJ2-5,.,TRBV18,CASSPLGAGETQYF,TGTGCCAGCTCACCCCTGGGGGCCGGGGAGACCCAGTACTTC
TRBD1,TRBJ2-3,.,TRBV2,CARDRGSTDTQYF,TGTGCCAGGGACAGGGGAAGCACAGATACGCAGTATTTT
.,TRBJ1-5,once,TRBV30,CAWNRDSNQPQHF,TGTGCCTGGAACAGGGATAGCAATCAGCCCCAGCATTTT
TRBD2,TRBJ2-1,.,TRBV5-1,CASSLTSGRNEQFF,TGCGCCAGCAGCTTGACTAGCGGGAGGAATGAGCAGTTCTTC
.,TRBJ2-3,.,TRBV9,CASSVDSTDTQYF,TGTGCCAGCAGCGTAGACTCCACAGATACGCAGTATTTT
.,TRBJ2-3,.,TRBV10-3,CAVGREQGRDTQYF,TGTGCCGTAGGTCGGGAACAGGGTAGAGATACGCAGTATTTT
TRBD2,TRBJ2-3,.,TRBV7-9,CASSLGLAGTDTQYF,TGTGCCAGCAGCTTAGGCCTAGCGGGCACAGATACGCAGTATTTT
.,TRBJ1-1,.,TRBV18,CASSQDSKAGEAFF,TGTGCCAGCTCACAGGACAGCAAGGCGGGTGAAGCTTTCTTT
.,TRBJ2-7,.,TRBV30,CAWSGRRGGGPYEQYF,TGTGCCTGGAGTGGGAGACGGGGAGGGGGTCCCTACGAGCAGTACTTC
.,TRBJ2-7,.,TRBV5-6,CASSLSGKKKYEQYF,TGTGCCAGCAGCTTGTCAGGGAAAAAGAAATACGAGCAGTACTTC
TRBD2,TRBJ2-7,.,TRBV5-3,CARSLQEETGGLNEQYF,TGTGCCAGAAGCTTGCAGGAAGAGACGGGAGGACTTAACGAGCAGTACTTC
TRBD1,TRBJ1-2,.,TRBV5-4,CASSLVTGEHYGYTF,TGTGCCAGCAGCTTGGTAACAGGGGAGCACTATGGCTACACCTTC
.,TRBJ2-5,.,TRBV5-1,CASSFQGGWETQYF,TGCGCCAGCAGCTTTCAGGGGGGTTGGGAGACCCAGTACTTC
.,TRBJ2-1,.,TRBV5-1,CASSLGLGLSYNEQFF,TGCGCCAGCAGCTTGGGTTTGGGCCTCTCCTACAATGAGCAGTTCTTC
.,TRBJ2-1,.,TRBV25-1,CASSALVVQFF,TGTGCCAGCAGTGCTTTAGTGGTGCAGTTCTTC
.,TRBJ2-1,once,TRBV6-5,CASSPPGLASAEQFF,TGTGCCAGCAGTCCTCCCGGGCTAGCGTCGGCTGAGCAGTTCTTC
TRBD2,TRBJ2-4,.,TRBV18,CASSPPGLAVQYF,TGTGCCAGCTCACCTCCCGGACTAGCCGTTCAGTACTTC
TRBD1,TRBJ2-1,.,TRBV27,CASSLKDRGRPYNEQFF,TGTGCCAGCAGTCTAAAGGACAGGGGGAGGCCCTACAATGAGCAGTTCTTC
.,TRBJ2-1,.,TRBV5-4,CASSLSHGGDSYNEQFF,TGTGCCAGCAGCTTGTCTCACGGGGGAGACTCCTACAATGAGCAGTTCTTC
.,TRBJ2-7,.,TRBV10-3,CAISVQLADYEQYF,TGTGCCATCAGTGTACAACTAGCAGACTACGAGCAGTACTTC
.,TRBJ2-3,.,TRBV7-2,CASSARAPDTQYF,TGTGCCAGCAGCGCCCGAGCCCCCGATACGCAGTATTTT
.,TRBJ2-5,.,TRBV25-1,CASSESRYRTNQETQYF,TGTGCCAGCAGTGAATCGAGGTACAGGACGAACCAAGAGACCCAGTACTTC
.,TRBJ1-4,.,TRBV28,CASRRANEKLFF,TGTGCCAGCAGGAGAGCTAATGAAAAACTGTTTTTT
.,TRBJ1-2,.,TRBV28,CASSSGDYYGYTF,TGTGCCAGCAGTTCGGGAGACTACTATGGCTACACCTTC
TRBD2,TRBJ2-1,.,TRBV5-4,CASSLQTSGRNNEQFF,TGTGCCAGCAGCTTGCAGACTAGCGGGAGGAACAATGAGCAGTTCTTC
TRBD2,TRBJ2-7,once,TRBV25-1,CASSDPGGSYEQYF,TGTGCCAGCAGTGATCCGGGAGGAAGTTACGAGCAGTACTTC
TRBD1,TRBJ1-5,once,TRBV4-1,CASSQDGTAPLGGNQPQHF,TGCGCCAGCAGCCAAGATGGGACAGCACCCCTTGGTGGCAATCAGCCCCAGCATTTT
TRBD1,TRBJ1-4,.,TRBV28,CASGGPGTANEKLFF,TGTGCCAGCGGAGGACCCGGGACAGCTAATGAAAAACTGTTTTTT
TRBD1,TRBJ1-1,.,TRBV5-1,CASSFETGAAGDTEAFF,TGCGCCAGCAGCTTCGAGACAGGGGCCGCCGGGGACACTGAAGCTTTCTTT
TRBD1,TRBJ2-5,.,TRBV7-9,CASSLVGQGARETQYF,TGTGCCAGCAGCTTAGTGGGACAGGGGGCAAGGGAGACCCAGTACTTC
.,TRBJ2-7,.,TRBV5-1,CASSLNPTGGHEQYF,TGCGCCAGCAGCTTGAACCCGACGGGTGGCCACGAGCAGTACTTC
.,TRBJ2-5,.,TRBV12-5,CASGLVAGGIIETQYF,TGTGCTAGTGGTTTGGTAGCGGGTGGGATTATAGAGACCCAGTACTTC
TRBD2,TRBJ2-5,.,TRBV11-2,CASSPRTSTQGEETQYF,TGTGCCAGCAGCCCGAGGACTAGCACCCAGGGAGAAGAGACCCAGTACTTC
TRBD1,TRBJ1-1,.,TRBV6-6,CASKWDRDTEAFF,TGTGCCAGCAAATGGGACAGGGACACTGAAGCTTTCTTT
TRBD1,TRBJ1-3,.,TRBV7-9,CASSHAGGRNTIYF,TGTGCCAGCAGCCACGCAGGGGGCCGAAACACCATATATTTT
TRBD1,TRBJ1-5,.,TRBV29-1,CSVGGTGRGGDQPQHF,TGCAGCGTGGGTGGGACAGGGAGGGGTGGGGATCAGCCCCAGCATTTT
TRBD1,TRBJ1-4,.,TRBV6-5,CASSPQDRNEKLFF,TGTGCCAGCAGTCCGCAGGACAGGAATGAAAAACTGTTTTTT